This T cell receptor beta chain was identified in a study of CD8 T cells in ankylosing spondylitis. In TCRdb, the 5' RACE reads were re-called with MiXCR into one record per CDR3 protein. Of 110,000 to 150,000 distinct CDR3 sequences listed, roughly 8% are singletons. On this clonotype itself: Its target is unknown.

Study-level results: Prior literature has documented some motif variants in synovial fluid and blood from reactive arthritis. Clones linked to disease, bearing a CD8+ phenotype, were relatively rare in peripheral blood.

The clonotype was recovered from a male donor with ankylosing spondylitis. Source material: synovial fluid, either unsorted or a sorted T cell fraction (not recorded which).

Written as DNA, the CDR3 is TGCAGCTTGATAAAACAGGGGCCCACTGAAGCTTTCTTT. It yields the protein CSLIKQGPTEAFF. The chain uses TRBV29-1 and TRBJ1-1; 7 bases match TRBD1. This CDR3 spans 13 amino acids. The J segment lost 4 bases and the V segment lost 8 bases, leaving 10 bases of the junction unmatched. Germline loops: CDR1 SQVTM, CDR2 ANQGSEA. Variable domain in full (rest from reference TRBV29-1 and TRBJ1-1): SAVISQKPSRDICQRGTSLTIQCQVDSQVTMMFWYRQQPGQSLTLIATANQGSEATYESGFVIDKFPISRPNLTFSTLTVSNMSPEDSSIYLCSLIKQGPTEAFFGQGTRLTVV.